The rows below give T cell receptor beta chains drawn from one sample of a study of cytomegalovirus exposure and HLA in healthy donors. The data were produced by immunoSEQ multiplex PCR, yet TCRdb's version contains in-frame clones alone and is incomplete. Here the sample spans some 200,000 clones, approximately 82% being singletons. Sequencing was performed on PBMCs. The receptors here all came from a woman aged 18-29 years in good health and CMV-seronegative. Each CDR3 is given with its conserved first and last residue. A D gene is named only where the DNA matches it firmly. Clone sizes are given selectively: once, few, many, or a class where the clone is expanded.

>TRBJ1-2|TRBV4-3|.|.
CASSQERGYGYTF
TGCGCCAGCAGCCAAGAGCGCGGGTATGGCTACACCTTC
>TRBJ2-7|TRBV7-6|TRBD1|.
CASSPRDRYYEQYF
TGTGCCAGCAGCCCCCGGGACAGATATTACGAGCAGTACTTC
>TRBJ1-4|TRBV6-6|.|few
CASSYVRTPEKLFF
TGTGCCAGCAGTTACGTGAGGACACCAGAAAAACTGTTTTTT
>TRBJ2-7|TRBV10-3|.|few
CAIRKGQGEGYEQYF
TGTGCCATCAGGAAGGGACAAGGGGAGGGGTACGAGCAGTACTTC
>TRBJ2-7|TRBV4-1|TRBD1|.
CASSPATGGFSYEQYF
TGCGCCAGCAGCCCTGCGACAGGGGGCTTCTCCTACGAGCAGTACTTC
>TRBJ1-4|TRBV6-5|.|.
CASSYVSGATNEKLFF
TGTGCCAGCAGTTACGTGTCAGGTGCAACTAATGAAAAACTGTTTTTT
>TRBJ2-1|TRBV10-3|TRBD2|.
CAISESAGEIEQFF
TGTGCCATCAGTGAGTCCGCGGGAGAGATTGAGCAGTTCTTC
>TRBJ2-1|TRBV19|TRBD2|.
CASTPLAGGYNEQFF
TGTGCCAGTACCCCACTAGCGGGAGGCTACAATGAGCAGTTCTTC
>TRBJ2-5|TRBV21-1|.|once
CASFHAQYF
TGTGCCAGCTTCCATGCCCAGTACTTC
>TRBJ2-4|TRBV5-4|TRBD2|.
CASSLGEGIQYF
TGTGCCAGCAGCTTGGGGGAGGGCATTCAGTACTTC
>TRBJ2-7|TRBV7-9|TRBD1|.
CASTRPGTGLSEQYF
TGTGCCAGCACCAGACCCGGGACAGGGTTATCCGAGCAGTACTTC
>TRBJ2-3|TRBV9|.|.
CASSTRLNLNTDTQYF
TGTGCCAGCAGCACTAGACTTAATCTCAACACAGATACGCAGTATTTT
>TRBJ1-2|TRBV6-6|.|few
CASSYLQGGESSYTF
TGTGCCAGCAGTTACTTACAGGGAGGGGAGAGTAGCTACACCTTC
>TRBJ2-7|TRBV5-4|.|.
CASSRRGQTYEQYF
TGTGCCAGCAGCCGTCGTGGACAGACCTACGAGCAGTACTTC
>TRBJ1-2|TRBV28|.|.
CASIHRYGYTF
TGTGCCAGCATCCACCGGTATGGCTACACCTTC
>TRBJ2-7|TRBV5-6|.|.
CASSLGPDEQYF
TGTGCCAGCAGCTTGGGTCCTGACGAGCAGTACTTC
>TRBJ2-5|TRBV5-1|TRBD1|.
CASSSWTGEETQYF
TGCGCCAGCAGCTCCTGGACAGGGGAGGAGACCCAGTACTTC
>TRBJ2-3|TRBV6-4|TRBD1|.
CASSRDRGTDTQYF
TGTGCCAGCTCGAGGGACAGGGGAACAGATACGCAGTATTTT
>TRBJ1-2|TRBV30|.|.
CAWSSGPPYYGYTF
TGTGCCTGGAGTTCTGGGCCACCGTACTATGGCTACACCTTC
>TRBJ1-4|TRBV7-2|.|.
CASSLRTATNEKLFF
TGTGCCAGCAGCTTAAGGACAGCAACTAATGAAAAACTGTTTTTT
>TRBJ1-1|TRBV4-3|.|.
CASSQDGVSGRGAFF
TGCGCCAGCAGCCAAGATGGCGTAAGCGGGCGAGGAGCTTTCTTT
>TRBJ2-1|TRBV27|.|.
CASSGTPIYNEQFF
TGTGCCAGCAGTGGGACTCCCATCTACAATGAGCAGTTCTTC
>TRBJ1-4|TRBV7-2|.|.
CASSLVGAATNEKLFF
TGTGCCAGCAGCTTAGTGGGGGCCGCGACTAATGAAAAACTGTTTTTT
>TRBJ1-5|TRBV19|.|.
CASRTDDSNQPQHF
TGTGCCAGTAGGACAGACGATAGCAATCAGCCCCAGCATTTT
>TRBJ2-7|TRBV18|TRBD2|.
CASSPLSGTSEQYF
TGTGCCAGCTCACCCCTTAGCGGGACCAGCGAGCAGTACTTC
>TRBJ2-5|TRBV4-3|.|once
CASSQDVVYQETQYF
TGCGCCAGCAGCCAAGATGTAGTGTACCAAGAGACCCAGTACTTC
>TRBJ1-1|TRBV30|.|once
CAWRPGHPTEAFF
TGTGCCTGGAGACCGGGACACCCTACTGAAGCTTTCTTT
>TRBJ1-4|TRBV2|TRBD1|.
CASRAPRTGGTNEKLFF
TGTGCCAGCAGAGCGCCTAGGACAGGGGGGACTAATGAAAAACTGTTTTTT
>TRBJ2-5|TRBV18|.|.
CASSPEVKETQYF
TGTGCCAGCTCACCAGAGGTAAAAGAGACCCAGTACTTC
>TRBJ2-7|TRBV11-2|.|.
CASSVPGGLHYEQYF
TGTGCCAGCAGCGTCCCGGGTGGGTTGCACTACGAGCAGTACTTC
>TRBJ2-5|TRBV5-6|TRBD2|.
CASSPGTSSKETQYF
TGTGCCAGCAGCCCTGGGACTAGCAGTAAAGAGACCCAGTACTTC
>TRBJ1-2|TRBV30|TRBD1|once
CAWSGGTGLTDF
TGTGCCTGGAGTGGGGGGACAGGGTTGACGGACTTC
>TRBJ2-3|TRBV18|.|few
CASSPPPEAADTQYF
TGTGCCAGCTCACCACCGCCGGAAGCGGCAGATACGCAGTATTTT
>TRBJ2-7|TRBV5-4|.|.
CASSFGDNPYEQYF
TGTGCCAGCAGCTTTGGGGACAACCCCTACGAGCAGTACTTC
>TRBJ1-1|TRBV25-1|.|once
CASSGGSPREAFF
TGTGCCAGCAGTGGAGGATCACCGCGTGAAGCTTTCTTT
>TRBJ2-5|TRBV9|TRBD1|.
CASSASPGQGYQETQYF
TGTGCCAGCAGCGCCTCGCCAGGACAGGGCTACCAAGAGACCCAGTACTTC
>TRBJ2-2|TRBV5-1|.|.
CASSLGQIFTGELFF
TGCGCCAGCAGCTTGGGACAGATCTTCACCGGGGAGCTGTTTTTT
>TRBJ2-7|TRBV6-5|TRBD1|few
CASGQGSWEQYF
TGTGCCAGCGGACAGGGGTCCTGGGAGCAGTACTTC
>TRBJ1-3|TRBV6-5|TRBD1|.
CATSDRTSGNTIYF
TGTGCCACCTCGGACAGGACCTCTGGAAACACCATATATTTT
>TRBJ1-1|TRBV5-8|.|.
CASNRRGVNTEAFF
TGTGCCAGCAACCGTCGGGGAGTGAACACTGAAGCTTTCTTT
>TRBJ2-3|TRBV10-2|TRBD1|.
CASKPGQRTDTQYF
TGCGCCAGCAAACCGGGACAGCGCACAGATACGCAGTATTTT
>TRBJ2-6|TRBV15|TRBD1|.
CATSRDNQGATGANVLTF
TGTGCCACCAGCAGAGATAACCAGGGGGCAACTGGGGCCAACGTCCTGACTTTC
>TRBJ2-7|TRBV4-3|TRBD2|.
CASSRGTGTSGRAAYEQYF
TGCGCCAGCAGCCGGGGAACCGGGACTAGCGGGAGAGCCGCCTACGAGCAGTACTTC
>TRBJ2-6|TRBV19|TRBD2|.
CASISGEGGANVLTF
TGTGCCAGTATTTCGGGGGAGGGTGGGGCCAACGTCCTGACTTTC
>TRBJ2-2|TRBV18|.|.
CASSQTLQEVRSTGELFF
TGTGCCAGCTCACAAACCCTACAGGAAGTAAGGAGTACCGGGGAGCTGTTTTTT
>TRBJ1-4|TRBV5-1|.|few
CASRRGSTNEKLFF
TGCGCCAGCAGAAGGGGCTCAACTAATGAAAAACTGTTTTTT
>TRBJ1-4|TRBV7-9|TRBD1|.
CASIPGQESATNEKLFF
TGTGCCAGCATCCCTGGACAGGAGAGTGCAACTAATGAAAAACTGTTTTTT
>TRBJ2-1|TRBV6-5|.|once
CASSYSPVRGHNEQFF
TGTGCCAGCAGTTACTCCCCGGTGCGGGGACACAATGAGCAGTTCTTC
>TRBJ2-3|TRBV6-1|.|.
CASSETDYTDTQYF
TGTGCCAGCAGTGAAACAGATTACACAGATACGCAGTATTTT
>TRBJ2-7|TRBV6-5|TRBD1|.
CASSSSGTGTYEQYF
TGTGCCAGCAGTTCCTCAGGGACAGGGACCTACGAGCAGTACTTC